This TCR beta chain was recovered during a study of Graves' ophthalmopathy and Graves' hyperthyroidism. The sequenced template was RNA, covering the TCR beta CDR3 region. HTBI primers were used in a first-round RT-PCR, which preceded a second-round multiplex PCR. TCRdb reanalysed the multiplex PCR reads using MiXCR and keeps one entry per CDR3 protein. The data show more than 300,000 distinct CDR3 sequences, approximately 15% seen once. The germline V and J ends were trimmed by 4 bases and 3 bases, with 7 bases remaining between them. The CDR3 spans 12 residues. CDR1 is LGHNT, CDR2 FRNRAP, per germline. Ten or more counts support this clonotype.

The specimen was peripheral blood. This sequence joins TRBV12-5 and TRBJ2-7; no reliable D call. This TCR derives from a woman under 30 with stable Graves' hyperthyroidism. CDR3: CASGWAVYEQYF. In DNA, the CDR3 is TGTGCTAGTGGTTGGGCAGTCTACGAGCAGTACTTC.